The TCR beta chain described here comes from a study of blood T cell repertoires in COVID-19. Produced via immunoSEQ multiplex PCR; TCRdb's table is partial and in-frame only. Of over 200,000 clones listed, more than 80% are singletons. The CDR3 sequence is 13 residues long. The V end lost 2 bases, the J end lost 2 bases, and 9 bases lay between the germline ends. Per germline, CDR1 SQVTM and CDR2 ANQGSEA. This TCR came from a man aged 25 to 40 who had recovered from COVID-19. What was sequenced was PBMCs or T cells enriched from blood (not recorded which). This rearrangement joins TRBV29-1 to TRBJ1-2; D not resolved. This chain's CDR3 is CSVESQINYGYTF. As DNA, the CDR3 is TGCAGCGTTGAAAGTCAGATAAACTATGGCTACACCTTC. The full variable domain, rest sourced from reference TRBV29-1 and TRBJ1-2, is SAVISQKPSRDICQRGTSLTIQCQVDSQVTMMFWYRQQPGQSLTLIATANQGSEATYESGFVIDKFPISRPNLTFSTLTVSNMSPEDSSIYLCSVESQINYGYTFGSGTRLTVV.